This T cell receptor beta chain was sequenced for a study of cytomegalovirus exposure and HLA in healthy donors. The data were produced by immunoSEQ multiplex PCR, yet TCRdb's version contains in-frame clones alone and is incomplete. The data show 330,000 or so clones, 70% to 90% seen once. The CDR3 spans 14 residues. Germline assignment: CDR1 LNHDA and CDR2 SQIVND (reference sequence). V shed 7 bases and J 3 bases; nucleotides not matched to a gene: 4. The table lists this clone with a count of one. The receptor was isolated from a woman younger than 35 in good health and CMV-seronegative. V gene TRBV19 combines with J gene TRBJ2-2, with 8 nucleotides matching TRBD1. The sequenced sample consisted of PBMCs. The CDR3 DNA follows: TGTGCCAGTACAGGGGGCTGGGACACCGGGGAGCTGTTTTTT. Translating gives CASTGGWDTGELFF.